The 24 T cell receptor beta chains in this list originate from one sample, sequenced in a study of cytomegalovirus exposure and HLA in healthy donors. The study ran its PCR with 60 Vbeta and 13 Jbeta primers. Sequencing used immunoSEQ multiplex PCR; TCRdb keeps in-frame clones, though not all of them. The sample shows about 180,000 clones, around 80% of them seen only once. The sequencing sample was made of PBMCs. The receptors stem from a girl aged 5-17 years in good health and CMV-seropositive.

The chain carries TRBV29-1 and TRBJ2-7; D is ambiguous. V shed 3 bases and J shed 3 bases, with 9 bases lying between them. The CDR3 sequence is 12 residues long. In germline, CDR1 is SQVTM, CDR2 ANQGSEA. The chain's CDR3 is CSVEVQDYEQYF. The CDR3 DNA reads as TGCAGCGTTGAGGTGCAGGACTACGAGCAGTACTTC.

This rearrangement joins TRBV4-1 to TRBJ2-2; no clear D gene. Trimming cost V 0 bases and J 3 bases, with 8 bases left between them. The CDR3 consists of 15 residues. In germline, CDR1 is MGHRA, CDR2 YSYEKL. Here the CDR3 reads CASSQEGYHTGELFF. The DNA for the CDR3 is TGCGCCAGCAGCCAAGAGGGCTACCACACCGGGGAGCTGTTTTTT.

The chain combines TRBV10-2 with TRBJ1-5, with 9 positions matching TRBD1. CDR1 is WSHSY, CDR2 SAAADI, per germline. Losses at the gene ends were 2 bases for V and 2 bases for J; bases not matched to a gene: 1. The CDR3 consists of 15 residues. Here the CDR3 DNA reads TGCGCCAGCAGTGAGGGGACAGGGCGCAATCAGCCCCAGCATTTT. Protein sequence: CASSEGTGRNQPQHF.

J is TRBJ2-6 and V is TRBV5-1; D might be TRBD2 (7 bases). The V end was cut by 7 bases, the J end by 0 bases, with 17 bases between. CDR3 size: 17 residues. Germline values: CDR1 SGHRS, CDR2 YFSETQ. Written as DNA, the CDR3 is TGCGCCAGCGGGGGGGGCCTAGCTTACTCTGGGGCCAACGTCCTGACTTTC. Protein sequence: CASGGGLAYSGANVLTF.

CDR3 DNA: TGTGCCAGTAGTCGGAGGACAGGGGATAGCAATCAGCCCCAGCATTTT. Its protein is CASSRRTGDSNQPQHF. V and J are TRBV19 and TRBJ1-5, with 9 positions matching TRBD1. J lost 0 bases, V lost 5 bases, and 5 bases had no gene match. CDR1 and CDR2 from the germline V gene are LNHDA and SQIVND (reference sequence). This CDR3 has 16 residues.

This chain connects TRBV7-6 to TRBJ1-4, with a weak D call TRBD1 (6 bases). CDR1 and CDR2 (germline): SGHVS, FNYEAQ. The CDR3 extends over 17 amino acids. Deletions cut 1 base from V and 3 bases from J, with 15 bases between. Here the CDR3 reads CASSLVPGATANEKLFF. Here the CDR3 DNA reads TGTGCCAGCAGCTTAGTACCAGGGGCCACGGCTAATGAAAAACTGTTTTTT.

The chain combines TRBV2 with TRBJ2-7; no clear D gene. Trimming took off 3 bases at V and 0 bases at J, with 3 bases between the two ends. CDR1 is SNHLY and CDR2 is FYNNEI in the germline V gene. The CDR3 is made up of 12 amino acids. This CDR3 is CASSDYSYEQYF. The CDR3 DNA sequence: TGTGCCAGCAGTGACTACTCCTACGAGCAGTACTTC.

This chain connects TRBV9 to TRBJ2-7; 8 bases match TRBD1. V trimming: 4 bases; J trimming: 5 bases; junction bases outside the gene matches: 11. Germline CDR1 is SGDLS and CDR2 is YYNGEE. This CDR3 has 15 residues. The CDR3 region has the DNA TGTGCCAGCAGCATCCGACAGGGGACGACCGACGAGCAGTACTTC. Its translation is CASSIRQGTTDEQYF.

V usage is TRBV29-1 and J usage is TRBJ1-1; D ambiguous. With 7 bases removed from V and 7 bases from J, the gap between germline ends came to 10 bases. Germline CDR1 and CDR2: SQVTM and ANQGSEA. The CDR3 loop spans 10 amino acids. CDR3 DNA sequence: TGCAGCGCCAGGTTGAATGAAGCTTTCTTT. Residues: CSARLNEAFF. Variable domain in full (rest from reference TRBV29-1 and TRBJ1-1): SAVISQKPSRDICQRGTSLTIQCQVDSQVTMMFWYRQQPGQSLTLIATANQGSEATYESGFVIDKFPISRPNLTFSTLTVSNMSPEDSSIYLCSARLNEAFFGQGTRLTVV.

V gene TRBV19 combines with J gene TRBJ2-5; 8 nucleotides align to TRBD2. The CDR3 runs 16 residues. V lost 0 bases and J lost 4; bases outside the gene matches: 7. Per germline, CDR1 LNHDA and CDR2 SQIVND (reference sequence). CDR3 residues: CASSIDGTRAPETQYF. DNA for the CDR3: TGTGCCAGTAGTATAGATGGGACTAGGGCTCCAGAGACCCAGTACTTC.

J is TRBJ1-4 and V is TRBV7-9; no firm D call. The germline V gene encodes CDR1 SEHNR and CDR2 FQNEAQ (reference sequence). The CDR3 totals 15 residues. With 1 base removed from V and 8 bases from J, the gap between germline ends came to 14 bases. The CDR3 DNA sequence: TGTGCCAGCAGCTTAGTTTCGTCAGTGAGGGAAAAACTGTTTTTT. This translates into CASSLVSSVREKLFF.

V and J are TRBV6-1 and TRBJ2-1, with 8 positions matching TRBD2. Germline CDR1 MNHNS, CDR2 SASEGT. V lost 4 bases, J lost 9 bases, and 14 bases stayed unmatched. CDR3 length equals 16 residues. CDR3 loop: CASSGSRGLVIGEQFF. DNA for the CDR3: TGTGCCAGCAGTGGGAGTCGGGGACTAGTAATAGGTGAGCAGTTCTTC.

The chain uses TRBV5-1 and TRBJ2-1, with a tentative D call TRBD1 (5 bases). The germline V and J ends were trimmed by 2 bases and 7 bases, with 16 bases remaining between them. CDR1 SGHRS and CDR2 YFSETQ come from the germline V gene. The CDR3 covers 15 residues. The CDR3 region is CASSLPGLGDNEQFF. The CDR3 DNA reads TGCGCCAGCAGCTTACCGGGCTTAGGGGATAATGAGCAGTTCTTC.

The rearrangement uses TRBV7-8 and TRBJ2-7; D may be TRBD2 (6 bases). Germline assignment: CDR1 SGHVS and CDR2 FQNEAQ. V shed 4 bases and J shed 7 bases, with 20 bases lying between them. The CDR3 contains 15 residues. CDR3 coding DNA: TGTGCCAGCAGCTCCCCGGGGACTCCCCGTGAGGAGCAGTACTTC. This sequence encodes CASSSPGTPREEQYF.

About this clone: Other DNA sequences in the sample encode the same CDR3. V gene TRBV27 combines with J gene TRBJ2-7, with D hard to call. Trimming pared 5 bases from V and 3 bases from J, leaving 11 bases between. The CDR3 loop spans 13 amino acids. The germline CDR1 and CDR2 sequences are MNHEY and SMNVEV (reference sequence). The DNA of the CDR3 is TGTGCCAGCAGTCTCAGCTCGGGCTACGAGCAGTACTTC. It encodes CASSLSSGYEQYF.

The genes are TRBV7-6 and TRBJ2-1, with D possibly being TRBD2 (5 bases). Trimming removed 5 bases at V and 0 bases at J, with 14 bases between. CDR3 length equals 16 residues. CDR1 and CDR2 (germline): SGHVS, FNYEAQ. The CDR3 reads CASSNTLGSSYNEQFF. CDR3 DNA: TGTGCCAGCAGCAACACTCTAGGGAGCTCCTACAATGAGCAGTTCTTC.

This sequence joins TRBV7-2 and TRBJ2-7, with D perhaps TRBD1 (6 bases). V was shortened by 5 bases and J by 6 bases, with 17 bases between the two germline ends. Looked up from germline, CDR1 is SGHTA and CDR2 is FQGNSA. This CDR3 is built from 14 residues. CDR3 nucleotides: TGTGCCAGCAGCCCGACACAGGGTCGGGGCGAGCAGTACTTC. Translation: CASSPTQGRGEQYF.

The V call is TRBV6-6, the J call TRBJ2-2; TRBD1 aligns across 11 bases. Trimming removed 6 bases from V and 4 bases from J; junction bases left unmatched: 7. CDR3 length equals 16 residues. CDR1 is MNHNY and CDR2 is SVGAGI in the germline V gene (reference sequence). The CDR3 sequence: CASSTAGTGGTGELFF. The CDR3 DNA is TGTGCCAGCAGCACCGCCGGGACAGGGGGCACCGGGGAGCTGTTTTTT.

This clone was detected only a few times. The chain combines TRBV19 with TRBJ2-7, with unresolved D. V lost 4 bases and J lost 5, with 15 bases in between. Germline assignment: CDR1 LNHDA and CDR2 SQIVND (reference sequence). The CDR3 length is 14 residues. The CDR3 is CASSTRQGQDEQYF. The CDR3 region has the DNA TGTGCCAGTAGTACGCGCCAAGGTCAGGACGAGCAGTACTTC. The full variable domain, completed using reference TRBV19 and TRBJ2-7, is DGGITQSPKYLFRKEGQNVTLSCEQNLNHDAMYWYRQDPGQGLRLIYYSQIVNDFQKGDIAEGYSVSREKKESFPLTVTSAQKNPTAFYLCASSTRQGQDEQYFGPGTRLTVT.

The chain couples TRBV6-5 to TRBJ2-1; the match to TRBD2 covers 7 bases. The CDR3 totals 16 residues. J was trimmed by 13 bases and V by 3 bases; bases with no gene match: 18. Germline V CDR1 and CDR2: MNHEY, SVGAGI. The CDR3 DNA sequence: TGTGCCAGCAGTTATAACGGACTAGTAAGTTCGGTGGAACAGTTCTTC. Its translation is CASSYNGLVSSVEQFF.

The CDR3 is CASSPAAGELFF. The CDR3 DNA reads TGTGCCAGCTCACCCGCGGCGGGGGAGCTGTTTTTT. V usage is TRBV18 and J usage is TRBJ2-2; unclear D gene. The CDR3 has 12 residues. Germline V gene lookup returns CDR1 KGHSH and CDR2 LQKENI. V was shortened by 3 bases and J by 8 bases, with 7 bases between the two germline ends.

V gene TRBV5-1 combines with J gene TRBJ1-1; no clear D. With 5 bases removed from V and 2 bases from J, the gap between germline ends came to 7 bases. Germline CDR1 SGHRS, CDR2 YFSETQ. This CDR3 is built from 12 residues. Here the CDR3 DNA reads TGCGCCAGCAGGGACTCCAACACTGAAGCTTTCTTT. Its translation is CASRDSNTEAFF.

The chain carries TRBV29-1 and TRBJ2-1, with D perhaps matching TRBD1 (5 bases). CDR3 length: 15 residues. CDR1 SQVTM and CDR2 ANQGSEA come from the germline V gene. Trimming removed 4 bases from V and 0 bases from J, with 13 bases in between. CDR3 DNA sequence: TGCAGCGTTGGACAGCTCAGAAGCTCCTACAATGAGCAGTTCTTC. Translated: CSVGQLRSSYNEQFF.

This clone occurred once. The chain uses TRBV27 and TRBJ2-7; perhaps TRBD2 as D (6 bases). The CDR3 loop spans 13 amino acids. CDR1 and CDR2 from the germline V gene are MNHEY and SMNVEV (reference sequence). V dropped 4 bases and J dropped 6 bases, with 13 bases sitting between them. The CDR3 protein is CASSYGGEGEQYF. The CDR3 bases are TGTGCCAGCAGTTACGGGGGAGAGGGCGAGCAGTACTTC.